The 10 T cell receptor beta chains reported below all come from one sample, sequenced in a study of OX40 agonist ivuxolimab in advanced cancers. The data were produced by immunoSEQ multiplex PCR, yet TCRdb's version contains in-frame clones alone and is incomplete. The repertoire holds about 42,000 clones, around 89% seen once, with around 6.2% in the top ten. The starting material was CD4+ or CD8+ T cells sorted from blood, obtained in a trial of the OX40 agonist ivuxolimab. The receptors come from an adult with an advanced solid tumor such as melanoma, head and neck, liver or kidney cancer.

The V gene is TRBV5-1, the J gene TRBJ1-1; D is uncertain. Between the trimmed V and J ends, which lost 3 bases and 3 bases, there was a span of 18 bases. The CDR3 contains 16 residues. Per the germline V gene, CDR1 is SGHRS and CDR2 is YFSETQ. CDR3 sequence: CASSSDGRKEDTEAFF. The CDR3 nucleotides are TGCGCCAGCAGCTCGGACGGCCGCAAGGAGGACACTGAAGCTTTCTTT.

The J gene is TRBJ2-7, the V gene TRBV28; D uncertain. The CDR3 is made up of 10 amino acids. Germline CDR1 is MDHEN and CDR2 is SYDVKM. Trimming cost V 11 bases and J 3 bases, with 8 bases left between them. DNA of the CDR3: TGTGCCGGCGCCCTCTACGAGCAGTACTTC. It yields the protein CAGALYEQYF.

This chain links TRBV19 with TRBJ2-6; D might be TRBD2 (5 bases). CDR1 and CDR2 (germline): LNHDA, SQIVND (reference sequence). Deletions cut 1 base from V and 1 base from J, with 5 bases between. The CDR3 runs to 15 residues. This CDR3 reads CASSIGGSGANVLTF. In DNA form, the CDR3 reads TGTGCCAGTAGTATAGGAGGGTCTGGGGCCAACGTCCTGACTTTC.

CDR3 loop: CASSLPPTSGYNEQFF. The CDR3 DNA follows: TGTGCCAGCAGCTTGCCGCCGACTAGCGGATACAATGAGCAGTTCTTC. The V and J genes are TRBV5-4 and TRBJ2-1, with 9 positions matching TRBD2. Trimming removed 1 base from V and 4 bases from J; junction bases left unmatched: 6. The CDR3 length is 16 residues. Germline V gene sequence: CDR1 SGHNT, CDR2 YYREEE (reference sequence).

The chain links TRBV19 to TRBJ2-1; the match to TRBD2 covers 10 bases. CDR1 and CDR2 from the germline V gene are LNHDA and SQIVND (reference sequence). This CDR3 is 15 amino acids long. V trimming: 4 bases; J trimming: 7 bases; junction bases outside the gene matches: 7. The CDR3 loop is CASSTTAGGLNEQFF. The CDR3 region has the DNA TGTGCCAGTAGTACGACAGCGGGAGGGCTGAATGAGCAGTTCTTC.

This clone was seen more than once but under ten times. The chain carries TRBV7-2 and TRBJ2-1; the D gene is possibly TRBD1 (6 bases). The V end was cut by 2 bases, the J end by 5 bases, with 10 bases between. The germline V gene encodes CDR1 SGHTA and CDR2 FQGNSA. The CDR3 loop spans 14 amino acids. The CDR3 sequence: CASSLRRDNNEQFF. CDR3 in DNA: TGTGCCAGCAGCTTAAGACGGGACAACAATGAGCAGTTCTTC.

For the CDR3, the DNA is TGTGCCAGCAGTTTTCCGGGATCCGGCAAAAACATTCAGTACTTC. It specifies CASSFPGSGKNIQYF. The V and J genes are TRBV28 and TRBJ2-4; the D gene is possibly TRBD2 (5 bases). With 3 bases removed from V and 3 bases from J, the gap between germline ends came to 12 bases. Germline values: CDR1 MDHEN, CDR2 SYDVKM. This CDR3 spans 15 amino acids.

J is TRBJ2-1 and V is TRBV27, with D unresolved. CDR3 size: 15 residues. The ends were cut back, 1 base at V and 4 bases at J, with 11 bases in the middle. Germline CDR1 MNHEY, CDR2 SMNVEV (reference sequence). CDR3 coding DNA: TGTGCCAGCAGTTTATTTGGGTGGGAATACAATGAGCAGTTCTTC. Protein product: CASSLFGWEYNEQFF.

The V call is TRBV5-1, the J call TRBJ2-3, with 7 bases fitting TRBD2. V lost 2 bases, J lost 2 bases, and 14 bases stayed unmatched. Germline V lookup: CDR1 SGHRS, CDR2 YFSETQ. The CDR3 runs 18 residues. The CDR3 loop reads CASSFGSGGSRATDTQYF. CDR3 nucleotide sequence: TGCGCCAGCAGCTTCGGTTCTGGCGGGAGTAGGGCCACAGATACGCAGTATTTT.

In its sample, this clone was seen once. One junction end does not reproduce the germline sequence, and a read error may be involved. The V and J genes are TRBV29-1 and TRBJ1-1; 7 bases are a match to TRBD1. The germline V gene encodes CDR1 SQVTM and CDR2 ANQGSEA. The CDR3 covers 14 residues. The CDR3 reads CSVDLQGPGTKAFF. The CDR3 DNA sequence: TGCAGCGTTGACCTACAGGGGCCGGGCACTAAAGCTTTCTTT.